Sequencing of this T cell receptor beta chain was carried out in a study of T cell responses to AZD1222 COVID-19 vaccine. General study findings and limits: Clonal diversity was possibly underestimated; the donors were predominantly white British and more often female. Repertoire sampling happened only post peak T cell response.

The method was immunoSEQ multiplex PCR; TCRdb's version includes in-frame clones alone and lacks a portion of them. The data contain around 150,000 clones, roughly 92% of them singletons. For this clone: The antigen remains unidentified.

This TCR was sampled from an adult in good health. Material: peripheral blood, obtained on day 0 of AZD1222 vaccination.

The CDR3 DNA sequence: TGTGCCACCAGTGAGCAACAGGGGGAGGGTGCCAAAAACATTCAGTACTTC. Its translation: CATSEQQGEGAKNIQYF. The rearrangement joins TRBV24-1 to TRBJ2-4, with TRBD1 as a possible D gene (8 bases). V lost 4 bases, J lost 1 base, and 16 bases lay in between. Germline V gene sequence: CDR1 KGHDR, CDR2 SFDVKD. The CDR3 is 17 amino acids.